These 13 T cell receptor beta chains originate from one sample sequenced in a study of shared clonotypes between healthy human individuals. Naive CD8 cells were CD45RO-negative, positively selected for CCR7, excluding terminally differentiated effector memory CD45RA+ cells. Clones were sequenced by immunoSEQ multiplex PCR, and TCRdb holds only the in-frame ones, with some missing. The sample consists of approximately 2,000,000 clones, roughly 95% of them appearing once. The sequencing sample was made of naive CD8+ T cells from PBMCs. Receptors were obtained from a man younger than 30 in good health. Some clones in this sample may be carry-over from other donors' samples.

On this clone: At the DNA level, this CDR3 is encoded by other sequences in the same sample as well. The chain links TRBV28 to TRBJ2-7; tentatively, D is TRBD1 (8 bases). V dropped 6 bases and J dropped 4 bases, with 16 bases sitting between them. The germline V gene encodes CDR1 MDHEN and CDR2 SYDVKM. This CDR3 has 14 amino acids. The CDR3 bases are TGTGCCAGCAGCTCCGGACAGGGAGGGTACGAGCAGTACTTC. Translating it yields CASSSGQGGYEQYF.

The chain joins TRBV2 to TRBJ2-3, with D unclear. V was pared by 3 bases and J by 4 bases, with 11 bases between. The germline V gene has CDR1 SNHLY and CDR2 FYNNEI. The CDR3 is 14 amino acids. In DNA, the CDR3 is TGTGCCAGCAGTGAGGCTACTCCATCAGATACGCAGTATTTT. It is translated as CASSEATPSDTQYF. Together with reference TRBV2 and TRBJ2-3, the CDR3 gives the full variable domain: EPEVTQTPSHQVTQMGQEVILRCVPISNHLYFYWYRQILGQKVEFLVSFYNNEISEKSEIFDDQFSVERPDGSNFTLKIRSTKLEDSAMYFCASSEATPSDTQYFGPGTRLTVL.

The chain employs TRBV11-2 and TRBJ2-4, with 8 nucleotides matching TRBD1. Germline CDR1 is SGHAT and CDR2 is FQNNGV. The trim removed 5 bases at V and 0 bases at J, leaving 6 bases unmatched. The CDR3 has 16 residues. CDR3 bases: TGTGCCAGCAGCCCGAGACAGGGGCCAGCCAAAAACATTCAGTACTTC. Its protein is CASSPRQGPAKNIQYF.

The chain uses TRBV7-8 and TRBJ2-7; 10 bases are a match to TRBD1. The CDR3 extends over 13 amino acids. Trimming took 4 bases from V and 6 from J; bases not matched to a gene: 3. The germline CDR1 and CDR2 sequences are SGHVS and FQNEAQ. In DNA, the CDR3 is TGTGCCAGCAGCTCGACAGGGGGCCGCGAGCAGTACTTC. It yields the protein CASSSTGGREQYF.

V and J are TRBV14 and TRBJ2-3; TRBD2 aligns across 8 bases. From germline, CDR1 is SGHDN and CDR2 FVKESK. V shed 4 bases and J 4 bases; nucleotides not matched to a gene: 7. The CDR3 spans 15 residues. CDR3 nucleotides: TGTGCCAGCAGCCCAGCGGGAGAAATGGCAGATACGCAGTATTTT. Encoded protein: CASSPAGEMADTQYF.

V usage is TRBV11-2 and J usage is TRBJ2-7; 10 bases agree with TRBD1. The CDR3 is 15 residues long. Germline CDR1 is SGHAT and CDR2 is FQNNGV. V was clipped by 3 bases and J by 4 bases; unmatched bases: 6. CDR3 in DNA: TGTGCCAGCAGCTTGGGACAGGGGAATCTATACGAGCAGTACTTC. This sequence encodes CASSLGQGNLYEQYF.

A few counts support this clone. V is TRBV19 and J is TRBJ2-3, with D unclear. V was clipped by 5 bases and J by 5 bases, with 14 bases between them. Germline CDR1 and CDR2: LNHDA and SQIVND (reference sequence). The CDR3 contains 14 residues. The CDR3 loop reads CASSSRELIDTQYF. DNA of the CDR3: TGTGCCAGTAGTTCCCGAGAACTCATAGATACGCAGTATTTT.

The chain combines TRBV19 with TRBJ1-1; 8 bases agree with TRBD1. The CDR3 consists of 15 residues. Germline loops: CDR1 LNHDA, CDR2 SQIVND (reference sequence). Losses at the gene ends were 6 bases for V and 1 base for J; bases not matched to a gene: 7. The CDR3 is CASSLDRASNTEAFF. Here the CDR3 DNA reads TGTGCCAGTAGCCTGGACAGGGCGTCGAACACTGAAGCTTTCTTT.

This clone was seen once. The chain is built from TRBV7-9 and TRBJ1-1, with D unclear. CDR3 size: 15 residues. Per germline, CDR1 SEHNR and CDR2 FQNEAQ (reference sequence). Trimming cost V 3 bases and J 1 base, with 12 bases left between them. CDR3 loop: CASSFLTPGNTEAFF. DNA of the CDR3: TGTGCCAGCAGCTTCCTGACCCCGGGGAACACTGAAGCTTTCTTT.

This clone appeared a single time. This chain joins TRBV11-1 and TRBJ2-1; D possibly corresponds to TRBD2 (7 bases). This CDR3 spans 16 amino acids. Germline CDR1 is SGHAT and CDR2 is FQDESV (reference sequence). V lost 5 bases and J lost 2, with 16 bases in between. As DNA, the CDR3 is TGTGCCAGCAGCCACCCGGGGAGGGGGACCTACAATGAGCAGTTCTTC. Amino acid sequence: CASSHPGRGTYNEQFF.

The chain couples TRBV7-9 to TRBJ2-5; 12 positions agree with TRBD1. The CDR3 covers 15 residues. The V gene end was trimmed by 5 bases and the J gene end by 5 bases; junction bases not matched to a gene: 6. Germline CDR1 SEHNR, CDR2 FQNEAQ (reference sequence). This CDR3 is CASSPGQGAPETQYF. DNA of the CDR3: TGTGCCAGCAGCCCGGGACAGGGGGCGCCGGAGACCCAGTACTTC.

This CDR3 reads CASTFDREETQYF. The CDR3 DNA sequence: TGTGCCAGCACCTTTGACAGGGAAGAGACCCAGTACTTC. The chain joins TRBV28 to TRBJ2-5; 7 nucleotides line up with TRBD1. This CDR3 is 13 amino acids long. In germline, CDR1 is MDHEN, CDR2 SYDVKM. Unmatched junction bases numbered 5, after V lost 7 bases and J lost 3 bases.

A single count supports this clone. CDR3 nucleotide sequence: TGTGCCAGCAGCTTAACCCCGAGGGGCGGAGATACGCAGTATTTT. It is translated as CASSLTPRGGDTQYF. The J gene is TRBJ2-3, the V gene TRBV11-2; D tentatively fits TRBD1 or TRBD2 (5 bases each). The CDR3 contains 15 residues. V was trimmed by 2 bases and J by 5 bases, leaving 14 bases between them. Germline V gives CDR1 SGHAT, CDR2 FQNNGV.